The TCR beta chain described here comes from a study of sequential checkpoint blockade in melanoma. Study-level background: Maintenance nivolumab came after either treatment sequence.

Treatment: randomized to nivolumab then ipilimumab (arm A) or the reverse (arm B). Live CD3+CD8+ CD19− CD56− cells were sorted from PBMCs. Trimming shortened V by 2 bases and J by 13 bases, and 15 bases separated the two germline ends. Looked up from germline, CDR1 is SGHAT and CDR2 is FQNNGV. The CDR3 is made up of 12 amino acids. The data were produced by immunoSEQ multiplex PCR, yet TCRdb's version contains in-frame clones alone and is incomplete. The profile covers some 14,000 clones, with roughly four fifths appearing a single time and 50% taken by the ten largest. The origin of this receptor is a human patient with melanoma. Some clones in this sample may be carry-over from other donors' samples. V and J are TRBV11-2 and TRBJ2-7; weak D call: TRBD1 (5 bases). Here the sequenced sample was CD8+ T cells sorted from blood (inferred from file names), taken from a patient given nivolumab and ipilimumab in sequence. CDR3 loop: CASSLKGAKTYF. CDR3 DNA: TGTGCCAGCAGCTTAAAAGGGGCAAAAACATACTTC.